Listed below are T cell receptor beta chains from one sample, sequenced in a study of T-cell memory formation after mild COVID-19. TCRdb re-called the 5' RACE reads with MiXCR, one entry per CDR3 protein. The data show about 320,000 distinct CDR3 sequences, roughly 13% seen once. The sample was PBMCs or a T cell subset sorted from them (not recorded which). The source is a man aged 18-30 years who had mild COVID-19 (a few samples of this study predate the infection). Cell type and time point are not known. CDR3s include the opening cysteine and the closing phenylalanine or tryptophan. A D gene is named only where the DNA matches it firmly. The size field is filled for only some rows; it gives once, few, many or a size class.

CDR3 protein,CDR3 DNA,D gene,J gene,clone size,V gene
CASSLGWNTGELFF,TGCGCCAGCAGCTTGGGTTGGAACACCGGGGAGCTGTTTTTT,.,TRBJ2-2,few,TRBV5-1
CASSLELLQETQYF,TGTGCCAGCAGTTTAGAATTACTCCAAGAGACCCAGTACTTC,.,TRBJ2-5,.,TRBV12-3/TRBV12-4
CSVGGRGGGPTYNEQFF,TGCAGCGTTGGTGGGAGGGGCGGGGGCCCAACCTACAATGAGCAGTTCTTC,.,TRBJ2-1,.,TRBV29-1
CASSQEAAGGYTF,TGTGCCAGCAGCCAAGAGGCGGCGGGTGGCTACACCTTC,.,TRBJ1-2,.,TRBV4-2
CAISDLQGSYTEAFF,TGTGCCATCAGTGACCTACAGGGATCCTACACTGAAGCTTTCTTT,.,TRBJ1-1,.,TRBV10-3
CASSFKGRETQYF,TGTGCCAGCAGCTTTAAAGGGAGGGAGACCCAGTACTTC,.,TRBJ2-5,few,TRBV5-4
CASSWDREDSPLHF,TGCGCCAGCAGCTGGGACAGGGAGGACTCACCCCTCCACTTT,TRBD1,TRBJ1-6,few,TRBV5-1
CATSEPGTGELFF,TGTGCCACCAGTGAACCGGGCACCGGGGAGCTGTTTTTT,.,TRBJ2-2,few,TRBV24-1
CASSFGSFTGVDEQFF,TGTGCCAGCAGCTTCGGGTCTTTCACAGGGGTAGATGAGCAGTTCTTC,TRBD1,TRBJ2-1,.,TRBV5-5
CASTAGASGEQFF,TGTGCCTCAACTGCGGGGGCTAGTGGAGAGCAGTTCTTC,.,TRBJ2-1,few,TRBV2
CASSRPTANTGELFF,TGTGCCAGCAGCCGCCCGACAGCGAACACCGGGGAGCTGTTTTTT,.,TRBJ2-2,.,TRBV6-2/TRBV6-3
CASSLPGQGMNTQYF,TGCGCCAGCAGCCTACCGGGACAGGGGATGAATACGCAGTATTTT,TRBD1,TRBJ2-3,many,TRBV5-1
CASSFSADFTGELFF,TGCGCCAGCAGCTTTTCGGCGGATTTCACCGGGGAGCTGTTTTTT,.,TRBJ2-2,many,TRBV5-1
CASSYPGGPRYEQFF,TGTGCCAGCAGTTACCCCGGGGGGCCGAGATATGAGCAGTTCTTC,.,TRBJ2-1,many,TRBV6-2/TRBV6-3
CASTKAFGSYGYTF,TGTGCCAGCACCAAGGCATTCGGGAGCTATGGCTACACCTTC,.,TRBJ1-2,few,TRBV21-1
CASSPLAGLNTGELFF,TGTGCCAGCAGCCCACTAGCGGGGCTTAACACCGGGGAGCTGTTTTTT,TRBD2,TRBJ2-2,.,TRBV11-2
CASSPSSGRRLQTQYF,TGTGCCAGCAGCCCATCTAGCGGGCGGCGCCTTCAGACCCAGTACTTC,TRBD2,TRBJ2-5,few,TRBV7-2
CASSDPGQGYEQYF,TGTGCCAGCAGTGATCCGGGACAGGGCTACGAGCAGTACTTC,TRBD1,TRBJ2-7,many,TRBV6-6
CASSLFGAADTQYF,TGTGCCAGCAGCTTATTCGGGGCCGCAGATACGCAGTATTTT,.,TRBJ2-3,few,TRBV7-2
CASSSGQGKAEAFF,TGTGCCAGCAGTTCCGGACAGGGGAAGGCTGAAGCTTTCTTT,TRBD1,TRBJ1-1,few,TRBV28
CSVDRGRGETQYF,TGCAGCGTTGACCGGGGCCGGGGGGAGACCCAGTACTTC,.,TRBJ2-5,.,TRBV29-1
CASSQPGQNTEAFF,TGCGCCAGCAGCCAACCCGGACAGAACACTGAAGCTTTCTTT,.,TRBJ1-1,.,TRBV4-1
CASSVPRGASRNQPQHF,TGTGCCAGCAGCGTGCCCCGGGGCGCCTCTCGCAATCAGCCCCAGCATTTT,.,TRBJ1-5,few,TRBV6-2/TRBV6-3